This T cell receptor (beta chain) was identified in a study of blood T cell repertoires in COVID-19. The data were produced by immunoSEQ multiplex PCR, yet TCRdb's version contains in-frame clones alone and is incomplete. The repertoire holds a few hundred thousand clones, with about 85% as singletons. CDR1 is SEHNR, CDR2 FQNEAQ, per germline (reference sequence). This CDR3 has 19 residues. After removal of 3 bases from V and 4 bases from J, the junction contained 18 bases not matched to a gene. The TCR was taken from a woman in her forties or fifties who had recovered from COVID-19. The chain combines TRBV7-9 with TRBJ2-7, with TRBD2 matching 10 bases. Material: PBMCs or T cells enriched from blood (not recorded which). CDR3 in DNA: TGTGCCAGCAGCTTGACCCTTGGGGACTCTAGCGGGAGACGTTACGAGCAGTACTTC. It codes for CASSLTLGDSSGRRYEQYF.